The 32 T cell receptor beta chains in this list originate from one sample, sequenced in a study of T cells in localized non-small cell lung cancer. The method was immunoSEQ multiplex PCR; TCRdb's version includes in-frame clones alone and lacks a portion of them. Among about 40,000 clones listed, roughly 86% were seen once. The sample consisted of peripheral blood, taken before any cancer treatment. These receptors were taken from a man aged 18 to 55 with stage I lung adenocarcinoma.

This clone came up once. The chain uses TRBV4-2 and TRBJ1-2; 7 positions agree with TRBD1. Germline CDR1 reads LGHNA; CDR2 reads YNFKEQ. After removal of 0 bases from V and 6 bases from J, the junction contained 7 bases not matched to a gene. The CDR3 runs to 15 residues. The CDR3 here is CASSQDPGGGNGYTF. The CDR3 region has the DNA TGTGCCAGCAGCCAAGATCCAGGGGGGGGAAATGGCTACACCTTC.

The chain uses TRBV4-3 and TRBJ2-1; 7 positions match TRBD1. Germline loops: CDR1 LGHNA, CDR2 YSLEER. The CDR3 loop spans 15 amino acids. V was pared by 0 bases and J by 2 bases, with 1 base of the junction left unmatched. The DNA of the CDR3 is TGCGCCAGCAGCCAAGACGGGACAGCCTACAATGAGCAGTTCTTC. This gives the protein CASSQDGTAYNEQFF.

The V gene is TRBV7-8, the J gene TRBJ2-4, with 7 bases aligning to TRBD2. This CDR3 comprises 15 residues. V shed 4 bases, J shed 6 bases, and the junction held 9 bases outside the gene matches. The germline V gene encodes CDR1 SGHVS and CDR2 FQNEAQ. The CDR3 nucleotides read TGTGCCAGCAGCTATGGGGACGGGGGGTTAAACATTCAGTACTTC. Translated: CASSYGDGGLNIQYF.

The V and J genes are TRBV19 and TRBJ1-5; D may be TRBD1 (5 bases). Germline V gene sequence: CDR1 LNHDA, CDR2 SQIVND (reference sequence). This CDR3 contains 14 residues. The V end lost 5 bases, the J end lost 3 bases, and 11 bases lay between the germline ends. CDR3 in amino acids: CASSATGDNQPQHF. As DNA, the CDR3 is TGTGCCAGTAGTGCAACAGGCGACAATCAGCCCCAGCATTTT.

V and J are TRBV7-8 and TRBJ1-5; a weak D match, TRBD1 (5 bases). Germline CDR1 is SGHVS and CDR2 is FQNEAQ. V was trimmed by 2 bases and J by 2 bases, leaving 7 bases between them. The CDR3 is 14 amino acids. The CDR3 DNA follows: TGTGCCAGCAGCTTAACGGGGGGCAATCAGCCCCAGCATTTT. Its protein is CASSLTGGNQPQHF.

The chain uses TRBV19 and TRBJ1-2; D perhaps matches TRBD1 (6 bases). Germline CDR1 reads LNHDA; CDR2 reads SQIVND (reference sequence). CDR3 length equals 15 residues. V gave up 6 bases and J gave up 4 bases, with 18 bases separating them. In nucleotides, the CDR3 is TGTGCCAGTAGACAAGGGGATGGGGGCCTCTATGGCTACACCTTC. Amino acids: CASRQGDGGLYGYTF.

The rearrangement uses TRBV18 and TRBJ1-5; D not certain. There are 14 residues in the CDR3. Germline loops: CDR1 KGHSH, CDR2 LQKENI. V was cut by 2 bases and J by 5 bases, with 10 bases left in between. Written as DNA, the CDR3 is TGTGCCAGCTCACCAGACCCTGGGGATCAGCCCCAGCATTTT. The encoded protein is CASSPDPGDQPQHF.

The rearrangement uses TRBV2 and TRBJ1-6; no reliable D call. Germline V gene lookup returns CDR1 SNHLY and CDR2 FYNNEI. CDR3 length: 12 residues. Trimming removed 4 bases at V and 7 bases at J, with 5 bases between. The CDR3 is CASSGENSPLHF. Here the CDR3 DNA reads TGTGCCAGCAGTGGTGAGAATTCACCCCTCCACTTT.

As regards this clone: Mismatch with germline at one junction end may stem from a read error. The rearrangement joins TRBV25-1 to TRBJ1-1; D is uncertain. From germline, CDR1 is MGHDK and CDR2 SYGVNS. This CDR3 comprises 13 residues. CDR3 residues: CASGEPTNTEAFF. The DNA for the CDR3 is TGTGCCAGCGGTGAGCCGACGAACACTGAAGCTTTCTTT. Variable domain in full (rest from reference TRBV25-1 and TRBJ1-1): EADIYQTPRYLVIGTGKKITLECSQTMGHDKMYWYQQDPGMELHLIHYSYGVNSTEKGDLSSESTVSRIRTEHFPLTLESARPSHTSQYLCASGEPTNTEAFFGQGTRLTVV.

The CDR3 here is CAWGNGGRAYNEQFF. The CDR3 coding sequence is TGTGCCTGGGGGAACGGGGGGAGGGCCTACAATGAGCAGTTCTTC. The chain employs TRBV30 and TRBJ2-1, with 7 bases fitting TRBD2. The CDR3 is 15 amino acids. The germline gives CDR1 GTSNPN, CDR2 SVGIG (reference sequence). The V gene end was trimmed by 5 bases and the J gene end by 2 bases; junction bases not matched to a gene: 9. Combining the CDR3 with reference TRBV30 and TRBJ2-1 gives the whole variable domain SQTIHQWPATLVQPVGSPLSLECTVEGTSNPNLYWYRQAAGRGLQLLFYSVGIGQISSEVPQNLSASRPQDRQFILSSKKLLLSDSGFYLCAWGNGGRAYNEQFFGPGTRLTVL.

Details on this clone: Distinct nucleotide sequences in the sample also encode this CDR3. The chain uses TRBV10-3 and TRBJ2-6; no reliable D call. With 10 bases removed from V and 4 bases from J, the gap between germline ends came to 8 bases. This CDR3 comprises 12 residues. Germline values: CDR1 ENHRY, CDR2 SYGVKD. The CDR3 coding sequence is TGTGCCACCGGGCGGGGGGCCAACGTCCTGACTTTC. Translated: CATGRGANVLTF.

This clone was seen a single time. J is TRBJ2-2 and V is TRBV7-2; the D gene could be TRBD1 or TRBD2 (6 bases each). The CDR3 has 15 amino acids. Germline CDR1 is SGHTA and CDR2 is FQGNSA. V was shortened by 5 bases and J by 0 bases, with 10 bases between the two germline ends. CDR3 sequence reads: CASSQGTANTGELFF. The CDR3 region has the DNA TGTGCCAGCAGCCAGGGGACTGCGAACACCGGGGAGCTGTTTTTT.

This clone was observed a single time. The DNA of the CDR3 is TGCGCCAGCAGCTTAGGACAGGGGAAGGCCGGGGAGCTGTTTTTT. This encodes CASSLGQGKAGELFF. The J gene is TRBJ2-2, the V gene TRBV5-1; 9 positions match TRBD1. After removal of 2 bases from V and 6 bases from J, the junction contained 5 bases not matched to a gene. Germline V gene lookup returns CDR1 SGHRS and CDR2 YFSETQ. This CDR3 spans 15 amino acids.

The sample holds a few counts of this clone. The DNA of the CDR3 is TGTGCCAGCTCACACGGGACGGATGTTAATGAAAAACTGTTTTTT. Translation: CASSHGTDVNEKLFF. V usage is TRBV18 and J usage is TRBJ1-4, with a possible D match to TRBD1 (5 bases). The V gene's germline CDR1 is KGHSH and CDR2 LQKENI. The CDR3 loop spans 15 amino acids. Trimming pared 4 bases from V and 4 bases from J, leaving 13 bases between.

The rearrangement uses TRBV7-2 and TRBJ2-2; tentatively, D is TRBD1 (6 bases). V gave up 1 base and J gave up 5 bases, with 8 bases separating them. Germline CDR1 SGHTA, CDR2 FQGNSA. The CDR3 is 14 amino acids. Here the CDR3 reads CASSLGGGTGELFF. The CDR3 coding sequence is TGTGCCAGCAGCTTAGGAGGGGGAACCGGGGAGCTGTTTTTT.

The gene calls are TRBV19 and TRBJ1-1, with TRBD1 matching over 8 bases. The germline V gene encodes CDR1 LNHDA and CDR2 SQIVND (reference sequence). The CDR3 has 17 residues. The junction had 10 bases not matched to a gene; V was cut back by 1 base and J by 3 bases. CDR3 sequence: CASSIAPWTGWYTEAFF. The CDR3 coding sequence is TGTGCCAGTAGTATAGCCCCCTGGACAGGGTGGTACACTGAAGCTTTCTTT. Complete variable domain (other parts from reference TRBV19 and TRBJ1-1): DGGITQSPKYLFRKEGQNVTLSCEQNLNHDAMYWYRQDPGQGLRLIYYSQIVNDFQKGDIAEGYSVSREKKESFPLTVTSAQKNPTAFYLCASSIAPWTGWYTEAFFGQGTRLTVV.

This clone was seen a single time. The chain couples TRBV5-4 to TRBJ2-2; either TRBD1 or TRBD2 may fit D (6 bases each). V lost 7 bases to trimming and J lost 6 bases, with 28 bases between them. The CDR3 totals 18 residues. Germline CDR1 reads SGHNT; CDR2 reads YYREEE (reference sequence). CDR3 residues: CASSRGGSFLSGSGELFF. CDR3 sequence (DNA): TGTGCCAGCTCCCGAGGGGGGTCATTCCTGAGTGGATCCGGGGAGCTGTTTTTT.

The J gene is TRBJ2-5, the V gene TRBV11-2; possibly TRBD2 for D (6 bases). The germline V gene encodes CDR1 SGHAT and CDR2 FQNNGV. CDR3 length: 15 residues. Trimming removed 3 bases at V and 0 bases at J, with 11 bases between. The CDR3 region is CASSFKRVYQETQYF. The DNA for the CDR3 is TGTGCCAGCAGCTTTAAGCGGGTGTACCAAGAGACCCAGTACTTC.

The DNA for the CDR3 is TGTGCCAGCAGTAATCCCCGGCGGCGCAATCAGCCCCAGCATTTT. As protein: CASSNPRRRNQPQHF. This chain connects TRBV6-5 to TRBJ1-5, with no clear D. This CDR3 has 15 residues. V gave up 5 bases and J gave up 2 bases, with 13 bases separating them. Germline lookup yields CDR1 MNHEY and CDR2 SVGAGI.

The gene calls are TRBV9 and TRBJ2-2; D unresolved. From germline, CDR1 is SGDLS and CDR2 YYNGEE. CDR3 length: 12 residues. Trimming cost V 1 base and J 2 bases, with 0 bases left between them. CDR3 in amino acids: CASSVNTGELFF. CDR3 bases: TGTGCCAGCAGCGTAAACACCGGGGAGCTGTTTTTT.

The chain uses TRBV29-1 and TRBJ1-4; D might be TRBD1 (5 bases). Trimming cost V 3 bases and J 5 bases, with 13 bases left between them. Germline lookup yields CDR1 SQVTM and CDR2 ANQGSEA. This CDR3 comprises 14 residues. CDR3: CSVDLGDPNEKLFF. CDR3 coding DNA: TGCAGCGTTGACCTAGGGGATCCGAATGAAAAACTGTTTTTT.

The chain uses TRBV27 and TRBJ1-6; D is undetermined. V lost 3 bases and J 10 bases, leaving 10 bases between the germline ends. This CDR3 comprises 13 residues. CDR1 and CDR2 from the germline V gene are MNHEY and SMNVEV (reference sequence). DNA for the CDR3: TGTGCCAGCAGTTTTACAGTTTACTCACCCCTCCACTTT. Protein sequence: CASSFTVYSPLHF.

This clone was recorded once. This same CDR3 is encoded by further DNA sequences in the sample. V gene TRBV11-2 combines with J gene TRBJ2-3, with D possibly matching TRBD1 (6 bases). Germline CDR1 is SGHAT and CDR2 is FQNNGV. The V end lost 5 bases, the J end lost 4 bases, and 13 bases lay between the germline ends. The CDR3 runs to 14 residues. The CDR3 protein is CASSPKTGADTQYF. In DNA, the CDR3 is TGTGCCAGCAGCCCCAAGACAGGTGCAGATACGCAGTATTTT.

V and J are TRBV7-2 and TRBJ1-6; 9 bases line up with TRBD1. V was pared by 1 base and J by 6 bases, with 7 bases of the junction left unmatched. Germline V CDR1 and CDR2: SGHTA, FQGNSA. CDR3 size: 17 residues. The CDR3 nucleotides read TGTGCCAGCAGCTTAGGGCTGGTGGGACAGGGTAATTCACCCCTCCACTTT. Translation gives CASSLGLVGQGNSPLHF.

As concerns this clone: Other DNA sequences in this sample translate to the same CDR3. DNA of the CDR3: TGTGCCAGCTCGGCGGGACTGAACACTGAAGCTTTCTTT. Its translation: CASSAGLNTEAFF. V usage is TRBV18 and J usage is TRBJ1-1, with D tentatively TRBD1 (5 bases). Trimming removed 6 bases from V and 0 bases from J, with 8 bases in between. The CDR3 totals 13 residues. CDR1 and CDR2 from the germline V gene are KGHSH and LQKENI. Using reference TRBV18 and TRBJ1-1 for the parts outside the CDR3, the full variable domain is NAGVMQNPRHLVRRRGQEARLRCSPMKGHSHVYWYRQLPEEGLKFMVYLQKENIIDESGMPKERFSAEFPKEGPSILRIQQVVRGDSAAYFCASSAGLNTEAFFGQGTRLTVV.

This clone was counted only a few times. The CDR3 DNA sequence: TGTGCCTGGAGTGTACTAGGGTCGGCAGGGGCCGATGGCTACACCTTC. This gives the protein CAWSVLGSAGADGYTF. This sequence joins TRBV30 and TRBJ1-2; TRBD1 is a possible D gene (6 bases). Germline V gene lookup returns CDR1 GTSNPN and CDR2 SVGIG (reference sequence). The CDR3 has 16 residues. V was trimmed by 0 bases and J by 6 bases, leaving 20 bases between them. Full variable domain (remainder filled in from reference TRBV30 and TRBJ1-2): SQTIHQWPATLVQPVGSPLSLECTVEGTSNPNLYWYRQAAGRGLQLLFYSVGIGQISSEVPQNLSASRPQDRQFILSSKKLLLSDSGFYLCAWSVLGSAGADGYTFGSGTRLTVV.

Comments on this clone: At one of its ends the junction is not consistent with the germline gene, which may arise from a read error. The CDR3 coding sequence is TGTGCCAGCAGCAAAGATCTAGGATCTAACTATGGCTACACCTTC. It is translated as CASSKDLGSNYGYTF. The rearrangement links TRBV14 to TRBJ1-2; D unresolved. Germline V gene lookup returns CDR1 SGHDN and CDR2 FVKESK. The CDR3 extends over 15 amino acids.

CDR3 sequence (DNA): TGTGCCAGCAGTGGATCGGGACAGGGGGATGAAGCTTTCTTT. It translates to CASSGSGQGDEAFF. This sequence joins TRBV6-1 and TRBJ1-1, with TRBD1 identical over 11 bases. The germline CDR1 and CDR2 sequences are MNHNS and SASEGT. This CDR3 region has 14 residues. With 4 bases clipped from V and 7 bases from J, the junction kept 5 bases outside the gene matches.

This clone was picked up a small number of times. The genes are TRBV14 and TRBJ1-1, with D unclear. Germline V lookup: CDR1 SGHDN, CDR2 FVKESK. The V gene lost 4 bases and the J gene lost 3 bases, with 12 bases spanning the gap. The CDR3 length is 14 residues. In DNA form, the CDR3 reads TGTGCCAGCAGCCCCTGGCAGGAGTACACTGAAGCTTTCTTT. It yields the protein CASSPWQEYTEAFF.

This rearrangement joins TRBV30 to TRBJ2-3; perhaps TRBD1 as D (5 bases). Trimming cost V 8 bases and J 0 bases, with 12 bases left between them. The CDR3 extends over 13 amino acids. CDR1 and CDR2 (germline): GTSNPN, SVGIG (reference sequence). The CDR3 bases are TGTGCCAGACAGATGGCTAGCACAGATACGCAGTATTTT. Residues: CARQMASTDTQYF.

V gene TRBV2 combines with J gene TRBJ1-2; D possibly corresponds to TRBD1 (5 bases). CDR3 length equals 14 residues. Per the germline V gene, CDR1 is SNHLY and CDR2 is FYNNEI. The V gene lost 2 bases and the J gene lost 6 bases, with 13 bases spanning the gap. The CDR3 nucleotides are TGTGCCAGCAGTGAATCGACAGCAACCCATGGCTACACCTTC. Its protein product is CASSESTATHGYTF.

The chain uses TRBV5-1 and TRBJ2-5; perhaps TRBD2 as D (5 bases). CDR1 and CDR2 from the germline V gene are SGHRS and YFSETQ. The CDR3 length is 14 residues. The V end was cut by 4 bases, the J end by 5 bases, with 15 bases between. The CDR3 region is CASSRTRVGETQYF. The CDR3 region has the DNA TGCGCCAGCAGCCGGACGAGGGTGGGTGAGACCCAGTACTTC.